This T cell receptor beta chain was sequenced for a study of blood T cell repertoires in COVID-19. Study-wide context: Acute and convalescent COVID-19 samples came from the United States, Italy and Spain.

Libraries were prepared by immunoSEQ multiplex PCR; TCRdb keeps only in-frame clonotypes and omits some of them. The sample has about 130,000 clones, just under 85% seen once; the top ten hold 9.2%. Germline V gives CDR1 MGHRA, CDR2 YSYEKL. V lost 0 bases and J lost 5; bases outside the gene matches: 9. This CDR3 is built from 16 residues. The sequenced sample consisted of PBMCs or T cells enriched from blood (not recorded which). This TCR was sampled from a man aged 45-60 years who had recovered from COVID-19. The rearrangement links TRBV4-1 to TRBJ2-5; TRBD1 matches at 7 bases. DNA of the CDR3: TGCGCCAGCAGCCAAGACGAGGACAGGCATCGGGAGACCCAGTACTTC. This codes for CASSQDEDRHRETQYF.